This T cell receptor (beta chain) derives from a study of response to subunit inactivated influenza vaccine. Broader study findings: The authors offered the suggestion that each seasonal influenza vaccination recruits few new T cells.

In germline, CDR1 is LGHDT, CDR2 YNNKEL (reference sequence). This CDR3 contains 18 residues. To note about this clonotype: The antigen is unknown.

TCRdb recomputed calls from the RT-PCR reads with MiXCR, one row per CDR3 protein. Of about half a million distinct CDR3 sequences in the sample, 25% are singletons; the top ten hold 1.5% to 2%. This specimen consisted of CD4+ T cells sorted from PBMCs, obtained 4 to 6 days after vaccination. This TCR derives from a man between 45 and 60 years old who received an inactivated influenza vaccine. The V gene is TRBV3-1, the J gene TRBJ2-3; D remains unclear. DNA of the CDR3: TGTACCTTCTGTCCCAGTGTCGTGGGGAAAATCAGCACAGATACGCAGTATTTT. It encodes CTFCPSVVGKISTDTQYF.